The 16 T cell receptor beta chains given below trace back to one sample, sequenced in a study of shared clonotypes between healthy human individuals. Sequenced by immunoSEQ multiplex PCR; TCRdb stores in-frame clones only, minus some. Of approximately 530,000 clones in the sample, 90% to 96% were seen once. The sample consisted of naive CD4+ T cells sorted from blood. The subset: CD45RA+ positively selected. These receptor sequences come from a woman in her twenties or thirties in good health.

This clone was counted once. CDR3 DNA: TGTGCCAGCTCACCGTCGGGCCTCGCGGAACCCAATGAGCAGTTCTTC. It encodes CASSPSGLAEPNEQFF. The V and J genes are TRBV18 and TRBJ2-1; the D is unclear. The CDR3 has 16 residues. V was cut by 3 bases and J by 6 bases, with 18 bases left in between. Germline V CDR1 and CDR2: KGHSH, LQKENI.

V and J are TRBV2 and TRBJ2-2, with D perhaps TRBD2 (5 bases). The CDR3 has 14 residues. Germline V CDR1 and CDR2: SNHLY, FYNNEI. With 11 bases removed from V and 4 bases from J, the gap between germline ends came to 17 bases. DNA of the CDR3: TGTGCCGGCGGCGGCCAGGCGGGCACCGGGGAGCTGTTTTTT. Translated: CAGGGQAGTGELFF. The variable domain in full, with the rest retrieved from reference TRBV2 and TRBJ2-2, is EPEVTQTPSHQVTQMGQEVILRCVPISNHLYFYWYRQILGQKVEFLVSFYNNEISEKSEIFDDQFSVERPDGSNFTLKIRSTKLEDSAMYFCAGGGQAGTGELFFGEGSRLTVL.

The J gene is TRBJ1-1, the V gene TRBV6-6; D perhaps matches TRBD1 (5 bases). The V end was cut by 4 bases, the J end by 2 bases, with 8 bases between. CDR3 length: 13 amino acids. Germline CDR1 and CDR2: MNHNY and SVGAGI (reference sequence). The CDR3 DNA follows: TGTGCCAGCAGTTTTCAGGGCAACACTGAAGCTTTCTTT. Its translation is CASSFQGNTEAFF.

This rearrangement joins TRBV4-2 to TRBJ2-7; possibly TRBD1 for D (5 bases). The CDR3 is 12 amino acids. Trimming pared 5 bases from V and 5 bases from J, leaving 10 bases between. Germline values: CDR1 LGHNA, CDR2 YNFKEQ. This CDR3 is CASSLPGHEQYF. The DNA for the CDR3 is TGTGCCAGCAGCTTGCCAGGGCACGAGCAGTACTTC.

The rearrangement links TRBV4-1 to TRBJ2-6, with D perhaps TRBD2 (5 bases). The V end was cut by 1 base, the J end by 4 bases, with 23 bases between. Per the germline V gene, CDR1 is MGHRA and CDR2 is YSYEKL. This CDR3 comprises 20 residues. In nucleotides, the CDR3 is TGCGCCAGCAGCCAAGTCCACGACAATCTCGGTAGCGCGGGGGCCAACGTCCTGACTTTC. It encodes CASSQVHDNLGSAGANVLTF.

The rearrangement links TRBV6-1 to TRBJ2-7; 7 nucleotides line up with TRBD1. This CDR3 contains 13 residues. V lost 6 bases to trimming and J lost 2 bases; unmatched junction nucleotides: 4. Per the germline V gene, CDR1 is MNHNS and CDR2 is SASEGT. The CDR3 region is CASRAGGTYEQYF. CDR3 DNA: TGTGCCAGCAGGGCAGGGGGAACCTACGAGCAGTACTTC.

This clone has only one observation. This chain joins TRBV18 and TRBJ2-3; TRBD2 matches at 8 bases. The CDR3 length is 17 residues. V shed 2 bases and J 2 bases; nucleotides not matched to a gene: 9. CDR1 KGHSH and CDR2 LQKENI come from the germline V gene. This CDR3 is CASSPRTETSDTDTQYF. The CDR3 nucleotides read TGTGCCAGCTCACCAAGGACCGAGACTAGCGACACAGATACGCAGTATTTT.

The rearrangement links TRBV20-1 to TRBJ2-1, with TRBD2 identical over 8 bases. Germline CDR1 DFQATT, CDR2 SNEGSKA (reference sequence). The junction had 3 bases not matched to a gene; V was cut back by 5 bases and J by 9 bases. The CDR3 has 11 residues. CDR3 loop: CSAGTSPEQFF. In nucleotides, the CDR3 is TGCAGTGCTGGGACTAGTCCTGAGCAGTTCTTC.

This clone was seen only once. V and J are TRBV5-4 and TRBJ2-3; 7 bases are a match to TRBD2. Losses at the gene ends were 3 bases for V and 6 bases for J; bases not matched to a gene: 4. Germline V gene data show CDR1 as SGHNT and CDR2 as YYREEE (reference sequence). CDR3 length: 13 amino acids. CDR3 nucleotides: TGTGCCAGCAGCTGGGACGGGGGGGATACGCAGTATTTT. Protein: CASSWDGGDTQYF.

The V gene is TRBV5-1, the J gene TRBJ2-5; D is ambiguous. The better agreement between TRBJ2-7 and the DNA end casts doubt on the J call. Germline lookup yields CDR1 SGHRS and CDR2 YFSETQ. There are 15 residues in the CDR3. In DNA form, the CDR3 reads TGCGCCAGCAGCCCCAATACGGATTCCTCCTACGAGCAGTACTTC. Amino acid sequence: CASSPNTDSSYEQYF.

This clone occurred once. The genes are TRBV7-2 and TRBJ1-2; perhaps TRBD1 as D (5 bases). Trimming left V 4 bases short and J 9 bases short, with 15 bases between. Germline V CDR1 and CDR2: SGHTA, FQGNSA. The CDR3 runs 13 residues. The CDR3 sequence: CASSSGHTGSYTF. Here the CDR3 DNA reads TGTGCCAGCAGCTCTGGACATACAGGAAGCTACACCTTC.

The CDR3 DNA sequence: TGCGCCAGCAGCGTTACTAGCGGGACCTCAAACAATGAGCAGTTCTTC. This encodes CASSVTSGTSNNEQFF. The chain links TRBV5-1 to TRBJ2-1; 10 positions match TRBD2. CDR3 length equals 16 residues. Germline-derived CDR1 and CDR2 are SGHRS and YFSETQ. The junction had 9 bases not matched to a gene; V was cut back by 4 bases and J by 5 bases.

The CDR3 DNA reads TGTGCCAGCAGCCCTATAGCGGGTTCGACCTACAATGAGCAGTTCTTC. Amino acid sequence: CASSPIAGSTYNEQFF. The rearrangement joins TRBV11-3 to TRBJ2-1; TRBD2 aligns across 7 bases. Trimming removed 5 bases from V and 2 bases from J; junction bases left unmatched: 9. The CDR3 has 16 amino acids. Germline CDR1 is SGHNT and CDR2 is YENEEA.

This clone was observed a single time. This rearrangement joins TRBV5-1 to TRBJ2-3; perhaps TRBD1 as D (5 bases). This CDR3 region has 12 residues. V lost 4 bases, J lost 6 bases, and 9 bases lay in between. Germline assignment: CDR1 SGHRS and CDR2 YFSETQ. CDR3 DNA sequence: TGCGCCAGCAGCCCCTCAGGGGATACGCAGTATTTT. Its protein product is CASSPSGDTQYF.

The chain employs TRBV28 and TRBJ2-7, with TRBD1 matching 10 bases. CDR1 and CDR2 (germline): MDHEN, SYDVKM. V was pared by 5 bases and J by 5 bases, with 12 bases of the junction left unmatched. This CDR3 is 16 amino acids long. In DNA form, the CDR3 reads TGTGCCAGCAGTCAATCGGACAGGGGGGACCTGAACGAGCAGTACTTC. It encodes CASSQSDRGDLNEQYF.

This sequence joins TRBV28 and TRBJ2-4; D perhaps matches TRBD2 (6 bases). Trimming stripped 3 bases from V and 8 bases from J, with 14 bases between. This CDR3 region has 14 residues. Per the germline V gene, CDR1 is MDHEN and CDR2 is SYDVKM. The DNA for the CDR3 is TGTGCCAGCAGTTTGCGGCTAGCGAGGGACATTCAGTACTTC. It codes for CASSLRLARDIQYF. Based on the CDR3 plus reference TRBV28 and TRBJ2-4, the full variable domain is DVKVTQSSRYLVKRTGEKVFLECVQDMDHENMFWYRQDPGLGLRLIYFSYDVKMKEKGDIPEGYSVSREKKERFSLILESASTNQTSMYLCASSLRLARDIQYFGAGTRLSVL.